The clone carrying this T cell receptor beta chain has more than one count but fewer than ten. Its antigen remains unidentified. Between the trimmed V and J ends, which lost 3 bases and 8 bases, there was a span of 10 bases. CDR3 length: 12 residues. Looked up from germline, CDR1 is ENHRY and CDR2 is SYGVKD. The sample belongs to a study of somatic mutations in cytotoxic T cells in rheumatoid arthritis. On the study more broadly: No treatment had yet been given when patient blood (less than 31 ml EDTA) was drawn, right after diagnosis. Study conclusions and caveats: The study found no significant difference in CD8+ T-cell clonality between rheumatoid arthritis patients and age-matched healthy controls. Which antigens the expanded CD8+ clones targeted was unknown.

TCRdb keeps only in-frame clones here, not all; method: immunoSEQ multiplex PCR. This table holds 7,100 or so clones, over 75% found once. By positive magnetic bead selection, CD4+ and CD8+ cells were isolated, and their purity was checked by flow cytometry. The source is an adult with rheumatoid arthritis. The J gene is TRBJ1-2, the V gene TRBV10-3, with unresolved D. The material sequenced was CD8+ T cells sorted from blood. The CDR3 bases are TGTGCCATCAGTGATGGAGGTACCGGCTACACCTTC. Translating it yields CAISDGGTGYTF.